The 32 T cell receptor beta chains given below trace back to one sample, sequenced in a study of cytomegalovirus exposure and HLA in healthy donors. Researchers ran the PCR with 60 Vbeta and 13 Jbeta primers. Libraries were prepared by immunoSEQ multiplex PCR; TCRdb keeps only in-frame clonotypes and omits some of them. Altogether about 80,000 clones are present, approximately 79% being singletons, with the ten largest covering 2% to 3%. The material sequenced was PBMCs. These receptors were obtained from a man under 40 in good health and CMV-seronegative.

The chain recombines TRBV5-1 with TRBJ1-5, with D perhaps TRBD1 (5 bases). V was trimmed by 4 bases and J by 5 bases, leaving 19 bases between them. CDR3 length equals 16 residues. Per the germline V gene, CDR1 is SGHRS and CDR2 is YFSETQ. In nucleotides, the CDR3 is TGCGCCAGCAGCCCCGGGGGGGGAGGGAAGGATCAGCCCCAGCATTTT. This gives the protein CASSPGGGGKDQPQHF.

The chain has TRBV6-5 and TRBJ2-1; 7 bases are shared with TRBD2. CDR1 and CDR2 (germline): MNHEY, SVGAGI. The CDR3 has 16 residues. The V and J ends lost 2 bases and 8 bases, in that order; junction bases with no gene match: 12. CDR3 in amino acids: CASSYRYGGGGDEQFF. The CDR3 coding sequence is TGTGCCAGCAGTTACCGCTATGGGGGTGGGGGGGATGAGCAGTTCTTC.

CDR3 coding DNA: TGTGCCAGCACCGGACAGATAAACACTGAAGCTTTCTTT. This gives the protein CASTGQINTEAFF. The rearrangement joins TRBV5-6 to TRBJ1-1, with a tentative D call TRBD1 (6 bases). This CDR3 is 13 amino acids long. V lost 6 bases, J lost 2 bases, and 11 bases lay in between. In germline, CDR1 is SGHDT, CDR2 YYEEEE.

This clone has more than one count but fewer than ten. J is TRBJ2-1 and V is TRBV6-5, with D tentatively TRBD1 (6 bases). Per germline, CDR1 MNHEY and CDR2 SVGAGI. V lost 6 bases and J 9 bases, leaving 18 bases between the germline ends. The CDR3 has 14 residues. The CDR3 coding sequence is TGTGCCAGCAGCTTCTTTACTCACAGGGTTGAGCAGTTCTTC. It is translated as CASSFFTHRVEQFF.

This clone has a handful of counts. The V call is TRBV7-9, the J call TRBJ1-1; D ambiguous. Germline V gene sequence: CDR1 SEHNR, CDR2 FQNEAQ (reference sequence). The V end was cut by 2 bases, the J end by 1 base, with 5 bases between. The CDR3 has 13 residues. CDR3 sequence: CASSLTENTEAFF. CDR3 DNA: TGTGCCAGCAGCTTAACAGAGAACACTGAAGCTTTCTTT.

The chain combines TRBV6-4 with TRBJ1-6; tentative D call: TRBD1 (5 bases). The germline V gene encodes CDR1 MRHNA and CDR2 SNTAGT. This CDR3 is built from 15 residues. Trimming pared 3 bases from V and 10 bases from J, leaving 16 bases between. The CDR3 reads CASSETARELSPLHF. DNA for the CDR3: TGTGCCAGCAGTGAGACAGCGAGAGAATTGTCACCCCTCCACTTT.

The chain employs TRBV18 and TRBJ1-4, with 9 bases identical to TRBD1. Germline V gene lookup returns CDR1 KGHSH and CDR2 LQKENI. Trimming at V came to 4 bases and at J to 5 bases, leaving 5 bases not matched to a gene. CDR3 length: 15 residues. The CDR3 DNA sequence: TGTGCCAGCTCACGATGGACAGGGGAAAATGAAAAACTGTTTTTT. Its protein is CASSRWTGENEKLFF.

The DNA of the CDR3 is TGTGCCAGCAGTAAGACAGGGGGGCAAAGTGGCTACACCTTC. Translation: CASSKTGGQSGYTF. V and J are TRBV6-6 and TRBJ1-2, with TRBD1 identical over 9 bases. Trimming cost V 5 bases and J 7 bases; bases outside gene matches: 8. CDR1 is MNHNY, CDR2 SVGAGI, per germline (reference sequence). This CDR3 is 14 amino acids long.

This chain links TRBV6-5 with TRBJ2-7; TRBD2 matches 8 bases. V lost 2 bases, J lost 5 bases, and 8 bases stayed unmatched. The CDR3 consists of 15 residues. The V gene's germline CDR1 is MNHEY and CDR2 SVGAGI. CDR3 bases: TGTGCCAGCAGTTACGGCGGGACTAGGCAGCACGAGCAGTACTTC. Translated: CASSYGGTRQHEQYF.

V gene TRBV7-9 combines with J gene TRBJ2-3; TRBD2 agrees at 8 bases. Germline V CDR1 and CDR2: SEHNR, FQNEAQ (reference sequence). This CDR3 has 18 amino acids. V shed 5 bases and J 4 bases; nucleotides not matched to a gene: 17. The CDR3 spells CASSIFGPGAGEADTQYF. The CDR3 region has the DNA TGTGCCAGCAGCATTTTCGGTCCTGGAGCGGGAGAAGCAGATACGCAGTATTTT.

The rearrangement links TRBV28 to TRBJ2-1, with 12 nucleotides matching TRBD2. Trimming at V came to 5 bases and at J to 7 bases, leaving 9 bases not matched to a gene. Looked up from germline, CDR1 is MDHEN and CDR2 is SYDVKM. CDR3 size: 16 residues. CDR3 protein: CASSLVTSGSKNEQFF. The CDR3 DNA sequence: TGTGCCAGCAGTCTCGTGACTAGCGGGAGTAAGAATGAGCAGTTCTTC.

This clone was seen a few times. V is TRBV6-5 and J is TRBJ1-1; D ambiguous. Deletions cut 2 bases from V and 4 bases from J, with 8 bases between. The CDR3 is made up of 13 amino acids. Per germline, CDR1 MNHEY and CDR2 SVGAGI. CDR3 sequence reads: CASSYGAGTEAFF. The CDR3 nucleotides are TGTGCCAGCAGTTACGGCGCGGGCACTGAAGCTTTCTTT.

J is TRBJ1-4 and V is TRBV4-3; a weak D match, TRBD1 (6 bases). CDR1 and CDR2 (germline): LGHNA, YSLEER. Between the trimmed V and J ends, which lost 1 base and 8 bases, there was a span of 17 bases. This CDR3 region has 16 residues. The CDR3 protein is CASSQGPGHRLEKLFF. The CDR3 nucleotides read TGCGCCAGCAGCCAAGGACCGGGACACAGGCTAGAAAAACTGTTTTTT.

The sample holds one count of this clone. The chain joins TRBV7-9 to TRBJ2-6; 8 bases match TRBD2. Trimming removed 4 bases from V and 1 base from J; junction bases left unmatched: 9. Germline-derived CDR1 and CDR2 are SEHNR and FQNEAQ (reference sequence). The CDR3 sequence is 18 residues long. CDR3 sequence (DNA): TGTGCCAGCAGCTCATGGACAGCGGGGGAATCTGGGGCCAACGTCCTGACTTTC. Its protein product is CASSSWTAGESGANVLTF.

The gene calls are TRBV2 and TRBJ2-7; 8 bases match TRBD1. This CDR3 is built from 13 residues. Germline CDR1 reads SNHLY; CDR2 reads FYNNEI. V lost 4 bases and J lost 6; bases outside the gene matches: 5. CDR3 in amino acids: CASSAGGPGEQYF. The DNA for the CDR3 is TGTGCCAGCAGTGCAGGGGGCCCCGGCGAGCAGTACTTC. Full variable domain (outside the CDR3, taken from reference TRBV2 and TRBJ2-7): EPEVTQTPSHQVTQMGQEVILRCVPISNHLYFYWYRQILGQKVEFLVSFYNNEISEKSEIFDDQFSVERPDGSNFTLKIRSTKLEDSAMYFCASSAGGPGEQYFGPGTRLTVT.

CDR3 sequence (DNA): TGTGCCAGCGCAACCCGACAGATAACCACCGGGGAGCTGTTTTTT. The encoded protein is CASATRQITTGELFF. The chain carries TRBV2 and TRBJ2-2, with D perhaps matching TRBD1 (5 bases). The germline V gene encodes CDR1 SNHLY and CDR2 FYNNEI. This CDR3 spans 15 amino acids. Trimming removed 8 bases at V and 4 bases at J, with 17 bases between.

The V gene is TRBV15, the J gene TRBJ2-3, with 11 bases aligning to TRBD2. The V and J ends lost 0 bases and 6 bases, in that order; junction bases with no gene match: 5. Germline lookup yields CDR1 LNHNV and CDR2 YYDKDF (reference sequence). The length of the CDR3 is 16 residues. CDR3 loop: CATSRDLAGGGDTQYF. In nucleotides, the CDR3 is TGTGCCACCAGCAGAGATCTAGCGGGAGGTGGTGATACGCAGTATTTT.

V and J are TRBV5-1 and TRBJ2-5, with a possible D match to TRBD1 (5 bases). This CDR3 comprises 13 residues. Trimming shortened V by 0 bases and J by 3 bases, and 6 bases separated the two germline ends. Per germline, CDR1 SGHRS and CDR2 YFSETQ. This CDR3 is CASSLDRKETQYF. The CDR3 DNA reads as TGCGCCAGCAGCTTGGACAGGAAAGAGACCCAGTACTTC. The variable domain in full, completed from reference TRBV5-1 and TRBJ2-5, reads KAGVTQTPRYLIKTRGQQVTLSCSPISGHRSVSWYQQTPGQGLQFLFEYFSETQRNKGNFPGRFSGRQFSNSRSEMNVSTLELGDSALYLCASSLDRKETQYFGPGTRLLVL.

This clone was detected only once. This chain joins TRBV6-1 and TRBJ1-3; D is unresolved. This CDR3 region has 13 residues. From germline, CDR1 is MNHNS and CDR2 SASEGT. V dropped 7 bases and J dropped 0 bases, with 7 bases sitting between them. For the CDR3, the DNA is TGTGCCAGCATTACGAGCTCTGGAAACACCATATATTTT. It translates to CASITSSGNTIYF.

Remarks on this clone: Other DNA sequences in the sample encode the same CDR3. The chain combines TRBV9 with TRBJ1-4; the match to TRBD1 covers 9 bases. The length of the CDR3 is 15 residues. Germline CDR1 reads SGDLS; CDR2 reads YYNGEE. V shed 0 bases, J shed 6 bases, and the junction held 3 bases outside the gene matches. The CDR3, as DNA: TGTGCCAGCAGCGTAGCAGGGGACAGGGATGAAAAACTGTTTTTT. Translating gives CASSVAGDRDEKLFF.

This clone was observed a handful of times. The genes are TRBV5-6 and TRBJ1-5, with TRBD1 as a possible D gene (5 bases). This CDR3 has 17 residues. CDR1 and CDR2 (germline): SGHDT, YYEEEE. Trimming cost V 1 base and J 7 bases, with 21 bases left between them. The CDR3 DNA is TGTGCCAGCAGCTTGTATGGGCGGTCAGGGATGGTCCAGCCCCAGCATTTT. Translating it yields CASSLYGRSGMVQPQHF.

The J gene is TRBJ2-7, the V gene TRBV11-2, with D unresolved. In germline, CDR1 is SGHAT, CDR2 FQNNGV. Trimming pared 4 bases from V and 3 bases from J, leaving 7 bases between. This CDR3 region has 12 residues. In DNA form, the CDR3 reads TGTGCCAGCAGCTCCCTTCTCTACGAGCAGTACTTC. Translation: CASSSLLYEQYF.

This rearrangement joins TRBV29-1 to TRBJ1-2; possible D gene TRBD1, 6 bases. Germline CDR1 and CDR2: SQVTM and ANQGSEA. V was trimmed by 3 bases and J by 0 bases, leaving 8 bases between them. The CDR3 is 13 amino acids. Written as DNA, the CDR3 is TGCAGCGTTGACAGGGACACTAACTATGGCTACACCTTC. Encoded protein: CSVDRDTNYGYTF. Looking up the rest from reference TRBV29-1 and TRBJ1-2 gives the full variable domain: SAVISQKPSRDICQRGTSLTIQCQVDSQVTMMFWYRQQPGQSLTLIATANQGSEATYESGFVIDKFPISRPNLTFSTLTVSNMSPEDSSIYLCSVDRDTNYGYTFGSGTRLTVV.

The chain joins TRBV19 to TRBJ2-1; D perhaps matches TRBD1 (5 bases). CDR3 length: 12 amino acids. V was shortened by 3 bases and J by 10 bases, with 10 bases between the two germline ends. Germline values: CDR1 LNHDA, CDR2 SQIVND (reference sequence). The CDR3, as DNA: TGTGCCAGTAGTATCGACTGGGGCGAGCAGTTCTTC. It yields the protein CASSIDWGEQFF.

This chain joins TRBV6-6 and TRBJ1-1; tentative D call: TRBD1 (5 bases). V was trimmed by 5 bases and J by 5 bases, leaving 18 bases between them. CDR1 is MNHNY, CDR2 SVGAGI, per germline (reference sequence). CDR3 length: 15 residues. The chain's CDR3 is CASSPLWGIGTEAFF. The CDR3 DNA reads TGTGCCAGCAGTCCTCTTTGGGGCATAGGAACTGAAGCTTTCTTT.

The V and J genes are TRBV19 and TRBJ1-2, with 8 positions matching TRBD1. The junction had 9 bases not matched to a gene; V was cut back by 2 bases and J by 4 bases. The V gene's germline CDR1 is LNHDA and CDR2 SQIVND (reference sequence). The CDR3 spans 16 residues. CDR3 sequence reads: CASSISGTGDRYGYTF. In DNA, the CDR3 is TGTGCCAGTAGTATATCTGGGACAGGCGATCGCTATGGCTACACCTTC.

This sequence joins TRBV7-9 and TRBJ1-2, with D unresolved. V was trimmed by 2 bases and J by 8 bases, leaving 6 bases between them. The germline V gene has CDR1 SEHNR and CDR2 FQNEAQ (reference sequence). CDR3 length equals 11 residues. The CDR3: CASSLSVGYTF. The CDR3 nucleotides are TGTGCCAGCAGCTTATCAGTCGGCTACACCTTC.

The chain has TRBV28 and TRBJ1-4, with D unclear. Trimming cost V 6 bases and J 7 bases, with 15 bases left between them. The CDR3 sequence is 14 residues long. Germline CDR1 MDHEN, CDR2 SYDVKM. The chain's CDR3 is CASRPVGRVEKLFF. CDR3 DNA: TGTGCCAGCAGGCCCGTCGGGAGGGTTGAAAAACTGTTTTTT. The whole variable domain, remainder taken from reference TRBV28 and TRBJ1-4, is DVKVTQSSRYLVKRTGEKVFLECVQDMDHENMFWYRQDPGLGLRLIYFSYDVKMKEKGDIPEGYSVSREKKERFSLILESASTNQTSMYLCASRPVGRVEKLFFGSGTQLSVL.

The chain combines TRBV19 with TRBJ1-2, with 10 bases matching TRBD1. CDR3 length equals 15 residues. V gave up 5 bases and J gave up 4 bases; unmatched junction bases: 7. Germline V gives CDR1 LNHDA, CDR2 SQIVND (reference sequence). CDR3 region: CASSAGTGEGYGYTF. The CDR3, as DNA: TGTGCCAGTAGTGCCGGGACAGGGGAGGGCTATGGCTACACCTTC.

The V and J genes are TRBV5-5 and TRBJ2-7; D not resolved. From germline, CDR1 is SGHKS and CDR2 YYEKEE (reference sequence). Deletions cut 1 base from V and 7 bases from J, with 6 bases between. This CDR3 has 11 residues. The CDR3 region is CASSLISEQYF. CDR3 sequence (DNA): TGTGCCAGCAGCTTGATCTCTGAGCAGTACTTC.

CDR3 amino acids: CASSLTREQFF. CDR3 DNA sequence: TGTGCCAGCAGCTTAACGCGTGAGCAGTTCTTC. The V and J genes are TRBV7-9 and TRBJ2-1; no clear D. The V and J ends lost 2 bases and 9 bases respectively, with 5 bases between them. Germline CDR1 SEHNR, CDR2 FQNEAQ (reference sequence). The CDR3 is made up of 11 amino acids.

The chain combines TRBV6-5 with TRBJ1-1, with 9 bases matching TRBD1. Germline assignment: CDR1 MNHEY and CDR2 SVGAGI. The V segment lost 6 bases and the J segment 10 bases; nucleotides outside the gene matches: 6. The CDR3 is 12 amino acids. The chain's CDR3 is CASRTGGWGAFF. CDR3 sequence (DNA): TGTGCCAGCAGAACAGGGGGCTGGGGAGCTTTCTTT.